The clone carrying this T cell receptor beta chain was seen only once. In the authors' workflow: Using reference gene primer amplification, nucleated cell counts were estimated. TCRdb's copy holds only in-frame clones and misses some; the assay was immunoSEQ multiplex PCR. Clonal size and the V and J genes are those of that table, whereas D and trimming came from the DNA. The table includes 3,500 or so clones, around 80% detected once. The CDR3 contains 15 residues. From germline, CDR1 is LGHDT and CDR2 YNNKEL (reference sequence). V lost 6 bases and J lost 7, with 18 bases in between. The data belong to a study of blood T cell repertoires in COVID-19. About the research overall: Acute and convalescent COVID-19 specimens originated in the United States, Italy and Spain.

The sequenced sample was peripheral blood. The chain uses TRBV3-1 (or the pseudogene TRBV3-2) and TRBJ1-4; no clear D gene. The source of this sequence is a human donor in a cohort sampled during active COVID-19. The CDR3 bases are TGTGCCAGCAGTCGAGCGGCCCGGAGATTTGAAAAACTGTTTTTT. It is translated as CASSRAARRFEKLFF.